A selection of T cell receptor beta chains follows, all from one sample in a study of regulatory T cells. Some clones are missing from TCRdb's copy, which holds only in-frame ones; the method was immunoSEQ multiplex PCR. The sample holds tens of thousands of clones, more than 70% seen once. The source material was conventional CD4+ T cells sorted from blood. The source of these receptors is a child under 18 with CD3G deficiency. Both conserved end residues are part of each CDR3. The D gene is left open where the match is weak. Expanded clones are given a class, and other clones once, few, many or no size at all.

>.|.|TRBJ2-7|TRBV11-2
TGTGCCAGCAGCTTCTCAGGGGAGGGTCCCTACGAGCAGTACTTC
CASSFSGEGPYEQYF
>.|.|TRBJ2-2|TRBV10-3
TGTGCCATCAGTGAGGAAGGAACCGGGGAGCTGTTTTTT
CAISEEGTGELFF
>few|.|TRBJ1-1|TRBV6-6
TGTGCCAGCAGGTCCACCGGGTATTACACTGAAGCTTTCTTT
CASRSTGYYTEAFF
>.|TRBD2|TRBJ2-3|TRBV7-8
TGTGCCAGCAGCTTAGTCGGGACTAGCGGAGATACGCAGTATTTT
CASSLVGTSGDTQYF
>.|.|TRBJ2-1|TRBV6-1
TGTGCCAGCAGTGCTATAGAAGGCAATGAGCAGTTCTTC
CASSAIEGNEQFF
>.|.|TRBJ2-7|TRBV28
TGTGCCAGCAGTAAATCCCGGACAGTGATGGCCTACGAGCAGTACTTC
CASSKSRTVMAYEQYF
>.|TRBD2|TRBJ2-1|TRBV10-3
TGTGCCATCAGCAAGACTAGCGGGATTGAGCAGTTCTTC
CAISKTSGIEQFF
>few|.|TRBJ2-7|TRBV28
TGTGCCAGCAGTTTGGGACAGACTAGGTACGAGCAGTACTTC
CASSLGQTRYEQYF
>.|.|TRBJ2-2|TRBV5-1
TGCGCCAGCAGCTTAGGTCAGCCCGGTACCGGGGAGCTGTTTTTT
CASSLGQPGTGELFF
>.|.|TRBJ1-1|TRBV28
TGTGCCAGCAGTCTGGCGTTGGGGGGTGAAGCTTTCTTT
CASSLALGGEAFF
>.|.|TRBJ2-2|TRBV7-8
TGTGCCAGCAGCTTATACGGGACAACCACCGGGGAGCTGTTTTTT
CASSLYGTTTGELFF
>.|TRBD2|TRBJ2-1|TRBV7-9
TGTGCCAGCAGCTCCCCGGGACTAGCGGGAGTAAATGAGCAGTTCTTC
CASSSPGLAGVNEQFF
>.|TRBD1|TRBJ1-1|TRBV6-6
TGTGCCAGCAGTTACAGGGGGCGCACTGAAGCTTTCTTT
CASSYRGRTEAFF
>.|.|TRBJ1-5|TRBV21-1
TGTGCCAGCAGCAAATTACAGGTTAAAAAGGGTCAGCCCCAGCATTTT
CASSKLQVKKGQPQHF
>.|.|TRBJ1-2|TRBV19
TGTGCCAGTAGTACGACAGGTCTCTATGGCTACACCTTC
CASSTTGLYGYTF
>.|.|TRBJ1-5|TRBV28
TGTGCCAGCAGCGGTACCTCGAAGGGCAATCAGCCCCAGCATTTT
CASSGTSKGNQPQHF
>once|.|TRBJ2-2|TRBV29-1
TGCAGGACGGAGATTTCAAACACCGGGGAGCTGTTTTTT
CRTEISNTGELFF
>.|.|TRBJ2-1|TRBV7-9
TGTGCCAGCAGCTTGCGGGCGGCGAGGTACAATGAGCAGTTCTTC
CASSLRAARYNEQFF
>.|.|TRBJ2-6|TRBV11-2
TGTGCCAGCAGCTTAGGGGGCGGGCTCTCTGGGGCCAACGTCCTGACTTTC
CASSLGGGLSGANVLTF
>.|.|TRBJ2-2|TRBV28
TGTGCCAGCAGGAGGGGGGGACTCTCTACCGGGGAGCTGTTTTTT
CASRRGGLSTGELFF
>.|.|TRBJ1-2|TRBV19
TGTGCCAGTAGTATTTTGGGTAGAGGCGGCTACACCTTC
CASSILGRGGYTF
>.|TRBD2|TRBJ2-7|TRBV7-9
TGTGCCAGCAGCTTACTCGCGGGGGGCGAGCAGTACTTC
CASSLLAGGEQYF
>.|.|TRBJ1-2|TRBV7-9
TGTGCCAGCAGCCGGGAGGGCTGGGATGGCTACACCTTC
CASSREGWDGYTF
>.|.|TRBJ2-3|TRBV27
TGTGCCAGCAGTCCTTACGCCGGAGGGAAAGATACGCAGTATTTT
CASSPYAGGKDTQYF
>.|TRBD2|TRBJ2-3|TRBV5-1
TGCGCCAGCAGCTTAGCGGGAGCGCGCACAGATACGCAGTATTTT
CASSLAGARTDTQYF
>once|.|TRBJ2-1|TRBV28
TGTGCCAGCAGTTTATTGGGCGCGGGACGAAAGCGTGAGCAGTTCTTC
CASSLLGAGRKREQFF
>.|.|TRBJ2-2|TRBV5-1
TGCGCCAGCAGCTTGGTCACGTTTGGCGCCGGGGAGCTGTTTTTT
CASSLVTFGAGELFF
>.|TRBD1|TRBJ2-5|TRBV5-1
TGCGCCAGCAGCTTTAGGACAGGGGAAGAGACCCAGTACTTC
CASSFRTGEETQYF